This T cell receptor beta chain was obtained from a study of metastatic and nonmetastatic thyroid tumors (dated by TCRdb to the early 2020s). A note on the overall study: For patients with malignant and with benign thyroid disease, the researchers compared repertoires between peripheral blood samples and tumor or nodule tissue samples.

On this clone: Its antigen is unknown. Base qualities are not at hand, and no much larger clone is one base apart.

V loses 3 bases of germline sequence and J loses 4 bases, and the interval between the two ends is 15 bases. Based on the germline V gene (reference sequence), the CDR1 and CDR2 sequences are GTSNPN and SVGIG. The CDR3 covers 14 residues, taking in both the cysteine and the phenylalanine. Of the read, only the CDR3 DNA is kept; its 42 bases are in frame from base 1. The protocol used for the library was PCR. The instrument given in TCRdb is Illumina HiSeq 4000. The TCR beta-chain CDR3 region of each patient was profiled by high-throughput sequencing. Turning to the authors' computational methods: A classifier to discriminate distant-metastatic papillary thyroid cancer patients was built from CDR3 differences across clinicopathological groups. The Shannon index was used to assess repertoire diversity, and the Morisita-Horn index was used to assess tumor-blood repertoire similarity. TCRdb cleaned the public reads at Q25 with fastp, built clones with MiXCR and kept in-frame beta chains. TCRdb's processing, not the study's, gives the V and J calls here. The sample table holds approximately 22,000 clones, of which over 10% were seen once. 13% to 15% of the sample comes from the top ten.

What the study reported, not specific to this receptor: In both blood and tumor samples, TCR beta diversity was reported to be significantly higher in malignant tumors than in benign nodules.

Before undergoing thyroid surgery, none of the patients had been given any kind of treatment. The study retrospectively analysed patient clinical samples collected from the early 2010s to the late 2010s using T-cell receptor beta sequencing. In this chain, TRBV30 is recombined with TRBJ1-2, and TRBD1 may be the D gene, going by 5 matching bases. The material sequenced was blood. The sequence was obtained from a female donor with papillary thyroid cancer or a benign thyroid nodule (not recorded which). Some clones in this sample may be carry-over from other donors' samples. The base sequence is TGTGCCTGGAGGACACTGGAGGGGTTCTATGGCTACACCTTC. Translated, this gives CAWRTLEGFYGYTF.